The 5 T cell receptor beta chains reported below all come from one sample, sequenced in a study of blood T cell repertoires in COVID-19. TCRdb's copy holds only in-frame clones and misses some; the assay was immunoSEQ multiplex PCR. Here the sample spans some 140,000 clones, 70% to 85% being singletons. The sequenced material came from peripheral blood. The receptors derive from a woman aged 60-75 years with acute or convalescent COVID-19.

This chain joins TRBV19 and TRBJ2-7, with 8 bases that match TRBD2. Germline V gives CDR1 LNHDA, CDR2 SQIVND (reference sequence). After removal of 1 base from V and 1 base from J, the junction contained 3 bases not matched to a gene. This CDR3 spans 15 amino acids. This CDR3 is CASSIGGLDSYEQYF. In nucleotides, the CDR3 is TGTGCCAGTAGTATAGGGGGACTAGATTCCTACGAGCAGTACTTC.

Here the CDR3 reads CASQDRANSPLHF. As DNA, the CDR3 is TGTGCCTCCCAGGACAGGGCGAATTCACCCCTCCACTTT. The chain is built from TRBV2 and TRBJ1-6, with TRBD1 matching over 8 bases. Germline values: CDR1 SNHLY, CDR2 FYNNEI. The CDR3 is 13 residues long. J lost 7 bases, V lost 11 bases, and 7 bases had no gene match.

This clone was detected once. The CDR3 DNA reads as TGCGCCAGCAGCCAAGTTGGGGCCGGGGCCAACGTCCTGACTTTC. Translated, it gives CASSQVGAGANVLTF. The chain combines TRBV4-1 with TRBJ2-6; the D gene is possibly TRBD1 (5 bases). CDR3 length: 15 residues. V was shortened by 1 base and J by 4 bases, with 8 bases between the two germline ends. Germline V gene sequence: CDR1 MGHRA, CDR2 YSYEKL.

The chain has TRBV19 and TRBJ2-7; 9 nucleotides match TRBD1. In germline, CDR1 is LNHDA, CDR2 SQIVND (reference sequence). There are 14 residues in the CDR3. Unmatched junction bases numbered 6, after V lost 7 bases and J lost 2 bases. In DNA form, the CDR3 reads TGTGCCAGTAACGGGGGACAGGGAACCTACGAGCAGTACTTC. Translating gives CASNGGQGTYEQYF.

This rearrangement joins TRBV14 to TRBJ1-3, with TRBD1 identical over 7 bases. V lost 2 bases to trimming and J lost 2 bases; unmatched junction nucleotides: 6. Germline V CDR1 and CDR2: SGHDN, FVKESK. There are 16 residues in the CDR3. The CDR3 protein is CASSQPGQLAGNTIYF. The CDR3 nucleotides are TGTGCCAGCAGCCAACCGGGACAGCTAGCTGGAAACACCATATATTTT. Using reference TRBV14 and TRBJ1-3 for the parts outside the CDR3, the full variable domain is EAGVTQFPSHSVIEKGQTVTLRCDPISGHDNLYWYRRVMGKEIKFLLHFVKESKQDESGMPNNRFLAERTGGTYSTLKVQPAELEDSGVYFCASSQPGQLAGNTIYFGEGSWLTVV.